One sample yielded the 9 T cell receptor beta chains listed below, sequenced in a study of cytomegalovirus exposure and HLA in healthy donors. The study ran its PCR with 60 Vbeta and 13 Jbeta primers. Libraries were prepared by immunoSEQ multiplex PCR; TCRdb keeps only in-frame clonotypes and omits some of them. The sample has 150,000 to 250,000 clones; less than 80% are singletons. Specimen: PBMCs. Receptors originate from a woman under 40 in good health and CMV-seropositive.

The V call is TRBV11-3, the J call TRBJ1-3; D may be TRBD1 (5 bases). CDR3 size: 15 residues. V lost 1 base and J lost 0, with 7 bases in between. CDR1 and CDR2 from the germline V gene are SGHNT and YENEEA. CDR3 in DNA: TGTGCCAGCAGCTTAGGGGACTTCTCTGGAAACACCATATATTTT. Protein: CASSLGDFSGNTIYF.

This chain uses TRBV9 with TRBJ1-1; 8 bases are shared with TRBD1. The germline gives CDR1 SGDLS, CDR2 YYNGEE. CDR3 length equals 16 residues. Trimming took 4 bases from V and 4 from J; bases not matched to a gene: 12. The CDR3 region has the DNA TGTGCCAGCAGCCCTCAGGGGGCAGCTGCGGGCACTGAAGCTTTCTTT. Amino acid sequence: CASSPQGAAAGTEAFF.

J is TRBJ1-2 and V is TRBV6-5; D is uncertain. Germline V gives CDR1 MNHEY, CDR2 SVGAGI. The CDR3 runs 13 residues. Trimming shortened V by 4 bases and J by 8 bases, and 14 bases separated the two germline ends. As DNA, the CDR3 is TGTGCCAGCAGTTCCCCCAGTACGGGGGGCTACACCTTC. It yields the protein CASSSPSTGGYTF.

The chain employs TRBV29-1 and TRBJ1-5; D remains ambiguous. V lost 4 bases and J lost 7, with 14 bases in between. There are 13 residues in the CDR3. CDR1 is SQVTM and CDR2 is ANQGSEA in the germline V gene. The CDR3 loop reads CSVVGGFGQPQHF. The CDR3 DNA sequence: TGCAGCGTTGTAGGAGGGTTCGGACAGCCCCAGCATTTT.

CDR3 sequence (DNA): TGTGCCAGCAGGCAGGGGGCAGGTGGCTACACCTTC. Protein sequence: CASRQGAGGYTF. J is TRBJ1-2 and V is TRBV6-1; 8 positions match TRBD1. Germline V lookup: CDR1 MNHNS, CDR2 SASEGT. This CDR3 comprises 12 residues. The V segment lost 6 bases and the J segment 7 bases; nucleotides outside the gene matches: 4.

This chain connects TRBV15 to TRBJ2-3, with a tentative D call TRBD2 (6 bases). V was shortened by 8 bases and J by 4 bases, with 16 bases between the two germline ends. Germline V gives CDR1 LNHNV, CDR2 YYDKDF (reference sequence). This CDR3 has 14 residues. DNA of the CDR3: TGTGCCACCGCGAATTGGAGGGAGGCAGATACGCAGTATTTT. As protein: CATANWREADTQYF.

The chain links TRBV18 to TRBJ2-7; D possibly corresponds to TRBD1 (5 bases). The CDR3 is made up of 13 amino acids. Between the trimmed V and J ends, which lost 2 bases and 3 bases, there was a span of 8 bases. The germline gives CDR1 KGHSH, CDR2 LQKENI. CDR3 residues: CASSPKTDYEQYF. The CDR3 nucleotides read TGTGCCAGCTCACCAAAGACAGACTACGAGCAGTACTTC.

V is TRBV7-6 and J is TRBJ2-6, with unresolved D. The CDR3 length is 15 residues. Looked up from germline, CDR1 is SGHVS and CDR2 is FNYEAQ. Between the trimmed V and J ends, which lost 1 base and 0 bases, there was a span of 4 bases. Written as DNA, the CDR3 is TGTGCCAGCAGCTTAGATCACTCTGGGGCCAACGTCCTGACTTTC. This codes for CASSLDHSGANVLTF.

This clone was detected a few times. The chain carries TRBV19 and TRBJ2-1; 7 bases align to TRBD2. After removal of 3 bases from V and 2 bases from J, the junction contained 7 bases not matched to a gene. Germline assignment: CDR1 LNHDA and CDR2 SQIVND (reference sequence). This CDR3 is built from 16 residues. DNA for the CDR3: TGTGCCAGTAGTATCCGATGGCGGGAGACCTACAATGAGCAGTTCTTC. Translation gives CASSIRWRETYNEQFF.